The TCR beta chain under discussion was sequenced for a study of vaccination and CD4 T cells after COVID-19. On the study more broadly: Nasal swab PCR detected SARS-CoV-2 in convalescent patients; fewer than 10 had mild disease, one severe.

Turning to this clonotype: The antigen is undetermined.

The Oncomine TCR Beta short-read assay sequenced DNA from cultured CD4+ T cells. MiXCR was run by TCRdb on the PCR reads, yielding one entry per CDR3 protein. The data contain about 15,000 distinct CDR3 sequences, around a third of them singletons. CDR1 MNHNS and CDR2 SASEGT come from the germline V gene. The CDR3 runs 16 residues. The ends were cut back, 10 bases at V and 0 bases at J, with 19 bases in the middle. Noted treatment: approximately 10-day PBMC culture with coronavirus spike peptide pools or control peptides (ViraFEST assay). It was with roughly 10 IU/ml IL-2 and 10 ug/ml peptide pools that 1.5 million to 2.5 million PBMCs per well were cultured.

Material for sequencing was cultured CD4+ T cells from blood. This chain connects TRBV6-1 to TRBJ1-3; the D gene is possibly TRBD1 (5 bases). The sequence was collected from a human donor with COVID-19. CDR3 nucleotide sequence: TGTGCCATCCTAATCTTAGGGGCGGACTCTGGAAACACCATATATTTT. This gives the protein CAILILGADSGNTIYF.